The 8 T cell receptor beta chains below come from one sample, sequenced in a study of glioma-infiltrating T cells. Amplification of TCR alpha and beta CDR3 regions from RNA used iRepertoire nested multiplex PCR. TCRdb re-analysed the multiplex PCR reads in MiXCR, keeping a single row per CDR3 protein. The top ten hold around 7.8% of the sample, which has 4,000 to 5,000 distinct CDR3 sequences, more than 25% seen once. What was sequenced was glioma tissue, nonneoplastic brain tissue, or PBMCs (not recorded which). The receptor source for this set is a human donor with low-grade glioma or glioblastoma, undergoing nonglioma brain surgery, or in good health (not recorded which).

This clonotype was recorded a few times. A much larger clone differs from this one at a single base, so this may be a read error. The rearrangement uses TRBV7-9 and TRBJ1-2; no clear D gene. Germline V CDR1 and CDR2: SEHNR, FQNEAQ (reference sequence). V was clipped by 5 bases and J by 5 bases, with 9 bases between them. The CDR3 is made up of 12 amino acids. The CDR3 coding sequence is TGTGCCAGCAGCATGTTGGAGTATGGCTACACCTTC. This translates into CASSMLEYGYTF.

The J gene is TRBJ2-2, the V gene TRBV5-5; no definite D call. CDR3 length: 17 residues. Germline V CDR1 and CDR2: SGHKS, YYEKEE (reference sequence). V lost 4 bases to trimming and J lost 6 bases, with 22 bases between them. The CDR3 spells CASSTRTAAEAAGELFF. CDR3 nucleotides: TGTGCCAGCAGCACACGAACGGCGGCTGAGGCCGCCGGGGAGCTGTTTTTT.

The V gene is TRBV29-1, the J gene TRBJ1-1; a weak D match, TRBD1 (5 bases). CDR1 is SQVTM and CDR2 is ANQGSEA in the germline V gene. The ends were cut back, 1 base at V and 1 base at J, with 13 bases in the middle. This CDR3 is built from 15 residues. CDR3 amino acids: CSVEGASGKNTEAFF. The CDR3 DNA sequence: TGCAGCGTTGAAGGGGCGTCAGGGAAGAACACTGAAGCTTTCTTT.

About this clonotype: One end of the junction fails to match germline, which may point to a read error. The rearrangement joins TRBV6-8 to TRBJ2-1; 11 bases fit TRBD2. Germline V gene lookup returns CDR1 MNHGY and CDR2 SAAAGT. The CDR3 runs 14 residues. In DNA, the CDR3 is TGTGCCAGCAGTACTAGCGGGGGTTACAATGAACAGTTCTTC. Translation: CASSTSGGYNEQFF.

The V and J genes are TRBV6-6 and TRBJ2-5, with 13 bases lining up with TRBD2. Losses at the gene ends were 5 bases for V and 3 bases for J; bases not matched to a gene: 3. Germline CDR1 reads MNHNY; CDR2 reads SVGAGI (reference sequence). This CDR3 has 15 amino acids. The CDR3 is CASSGLAGEEETQYF. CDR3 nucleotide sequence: TGTGCCAGCAGTGGACTAGCGGGGGAGGAAGAGACCCAGTACTTC.

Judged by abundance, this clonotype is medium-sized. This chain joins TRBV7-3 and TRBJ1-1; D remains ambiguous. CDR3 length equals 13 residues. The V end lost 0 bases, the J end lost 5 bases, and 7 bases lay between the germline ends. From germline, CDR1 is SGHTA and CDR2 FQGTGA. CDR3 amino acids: CASSLTYATEAFF. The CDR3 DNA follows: TGTGCCAGCAGCTTAACTTACGCGACTGAAGCTTTCTTT.

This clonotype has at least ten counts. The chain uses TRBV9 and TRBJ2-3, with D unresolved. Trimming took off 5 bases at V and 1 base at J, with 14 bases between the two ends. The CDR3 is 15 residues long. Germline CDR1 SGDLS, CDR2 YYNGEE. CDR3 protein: CASSLDPRGTDTQYF. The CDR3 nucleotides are TGTGCCAGCAGTCTCGATCCACGGGGCACAGATACGCAGTATTTT.

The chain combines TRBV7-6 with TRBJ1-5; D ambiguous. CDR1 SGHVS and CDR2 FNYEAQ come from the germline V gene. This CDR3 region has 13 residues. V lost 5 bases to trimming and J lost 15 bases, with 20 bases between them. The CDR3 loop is CASSPDVNQPRHF. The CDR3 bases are TGTGCCAGCAGCCCTGACGTAAATCAGCCCAGGCATTTT.